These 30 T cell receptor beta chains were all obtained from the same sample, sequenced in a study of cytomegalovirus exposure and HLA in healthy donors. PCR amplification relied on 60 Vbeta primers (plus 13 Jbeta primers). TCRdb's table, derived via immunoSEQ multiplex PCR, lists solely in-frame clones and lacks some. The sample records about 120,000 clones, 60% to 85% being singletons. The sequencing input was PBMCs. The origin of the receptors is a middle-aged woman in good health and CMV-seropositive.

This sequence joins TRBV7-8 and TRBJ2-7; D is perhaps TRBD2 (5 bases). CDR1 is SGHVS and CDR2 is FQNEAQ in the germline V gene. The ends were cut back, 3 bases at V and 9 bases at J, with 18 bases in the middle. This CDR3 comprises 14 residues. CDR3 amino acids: CASSFQEVLERQYF. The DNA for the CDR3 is TGTGCCAGCAGCTTCCAAGAGGTACTAGAGCGGCAGTACTTC. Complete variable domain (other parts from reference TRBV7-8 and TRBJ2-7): GAGVSQSPRYKVAKRGQDVALRCDPISGHVSLFWYQQALGQGPEFLTYFQNEAQLDKSGLPSDRFFAERPEGSVSTLKIQRTQQEDSAVYLCASSFQEVLERQYFGPGTRLTVT.

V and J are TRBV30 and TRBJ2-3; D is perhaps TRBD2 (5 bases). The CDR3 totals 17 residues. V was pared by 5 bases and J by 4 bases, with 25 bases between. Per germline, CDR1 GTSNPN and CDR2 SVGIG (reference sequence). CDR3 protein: CAWAPTGASSRADTQYF. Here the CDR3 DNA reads TGTGCCTGGGCCCCCACCGGAGCTAGCAGCCGTGCAGATACGCAGTATTTT.

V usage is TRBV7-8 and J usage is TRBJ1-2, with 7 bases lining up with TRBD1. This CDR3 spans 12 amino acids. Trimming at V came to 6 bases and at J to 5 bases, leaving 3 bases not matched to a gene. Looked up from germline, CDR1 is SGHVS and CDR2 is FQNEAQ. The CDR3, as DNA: TGTGCCAGCAGGGCACAGGGGTATGGCTACACCTTC. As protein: CASRAQGYGYTF.

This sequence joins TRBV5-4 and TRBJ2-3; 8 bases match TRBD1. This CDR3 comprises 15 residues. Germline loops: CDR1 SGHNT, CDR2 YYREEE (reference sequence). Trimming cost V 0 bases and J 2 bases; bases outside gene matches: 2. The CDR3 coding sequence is TGTGCCAGCAGCTTGGGACAGGGGCACACAGATACGCAGTATTTT. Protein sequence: CASSLGQGHTDTQYF.

In nucleotides, the CDR3 is TGTGCCAGCAGCGTAGAGAGCGGGAGGGCCGGTGAGCAGTTCTTC. The encoded protein is CASSVESGRAGEQFF. The rearrangement uses TRBV9 and TRBJ2-1; 10 bases match TRBD2. V was pared by 0 bases and J by 9 bases, with 6 bases of the junction left unmatched. CDR1 SGDLS and CDR2 YYNGEE come from the germline V gene. The CDR3 extends over 15 amino acids.

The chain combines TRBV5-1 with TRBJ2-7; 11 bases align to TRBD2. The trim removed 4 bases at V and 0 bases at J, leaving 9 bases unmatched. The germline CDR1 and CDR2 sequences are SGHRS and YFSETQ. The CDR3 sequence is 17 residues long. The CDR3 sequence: CASSSGLAGASSYEQYF. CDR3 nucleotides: TGCGCCAGCAGCAGCGGACTAGCGGGTGCTAGCTCCTACGAGCAGTACTTC.

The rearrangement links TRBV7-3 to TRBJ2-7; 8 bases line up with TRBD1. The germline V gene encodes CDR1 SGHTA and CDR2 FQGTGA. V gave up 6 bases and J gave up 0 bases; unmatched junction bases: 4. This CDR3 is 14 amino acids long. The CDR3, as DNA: TGTGCCAGCAGTAGGGACAGGTTCTCCTACGAGCAGTACTTC. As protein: CASSRDRFSYEQYF.

DNA of the CDR3: TGTGCCAGCAGCTTGACTTCAGAGGGTGAAAAACTGTTTTTT. Protein: CASSLTSEGEKLFF. The chain joins TRBV5-5 to TRBJ1-4; unclear D gene. From germline, CDR1 is SGHKS and CDR2 YYEKEE (reference sequence). V lost 1 base and J lost 7, with 11 bases in between. The CDR3 loop spans 14 amino acids.

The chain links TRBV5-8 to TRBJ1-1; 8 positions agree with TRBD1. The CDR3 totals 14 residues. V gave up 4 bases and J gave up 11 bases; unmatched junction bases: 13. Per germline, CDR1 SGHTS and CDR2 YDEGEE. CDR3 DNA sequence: TGTGCCAGCAGCCTACCCGGGACAGGTCTAAGGGCTTTCTTT. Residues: CASSLPGTGLRAFF.

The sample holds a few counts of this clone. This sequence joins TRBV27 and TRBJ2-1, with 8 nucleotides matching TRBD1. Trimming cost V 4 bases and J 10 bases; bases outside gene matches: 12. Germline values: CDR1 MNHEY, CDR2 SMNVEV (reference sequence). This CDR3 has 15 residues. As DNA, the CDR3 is TGTGCCAGCAGTTACGACAGGGGACCCAGCGGGGAGCAGTTCTTC. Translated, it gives CASSYDRGPSGEQFF.

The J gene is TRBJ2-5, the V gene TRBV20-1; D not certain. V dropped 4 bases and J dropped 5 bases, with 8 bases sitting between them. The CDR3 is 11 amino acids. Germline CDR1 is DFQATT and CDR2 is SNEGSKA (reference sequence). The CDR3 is CSATTWETQYF. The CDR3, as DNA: TGCAGTGCTACAACATGGGAGACCCAGTACTTC.

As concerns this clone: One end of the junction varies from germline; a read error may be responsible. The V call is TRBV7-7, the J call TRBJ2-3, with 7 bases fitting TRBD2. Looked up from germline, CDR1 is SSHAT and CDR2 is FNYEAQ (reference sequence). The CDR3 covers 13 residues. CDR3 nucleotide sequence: TGTGCTAGCAGCTTCGGGGGGACAGATACGCAGTATTTT. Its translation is CASSFGGTDTQYF.

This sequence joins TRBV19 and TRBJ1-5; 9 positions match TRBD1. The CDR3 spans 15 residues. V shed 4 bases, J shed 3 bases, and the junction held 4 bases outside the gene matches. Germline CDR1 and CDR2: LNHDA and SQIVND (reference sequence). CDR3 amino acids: CASSTDRGANQPQHF. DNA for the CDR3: TGTGCCAGTAGTACGGACAGGGGTGCCAATCAGCCCCAGCATTTT.

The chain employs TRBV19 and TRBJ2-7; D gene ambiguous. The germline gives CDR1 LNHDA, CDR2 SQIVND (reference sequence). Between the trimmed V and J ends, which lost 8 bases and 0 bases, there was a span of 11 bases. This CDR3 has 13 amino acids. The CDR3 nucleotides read TGTGCCAGTGTTAGCCAATTCTCCTACGAGCAGTACTTC. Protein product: CASVSQFSYEQYF.

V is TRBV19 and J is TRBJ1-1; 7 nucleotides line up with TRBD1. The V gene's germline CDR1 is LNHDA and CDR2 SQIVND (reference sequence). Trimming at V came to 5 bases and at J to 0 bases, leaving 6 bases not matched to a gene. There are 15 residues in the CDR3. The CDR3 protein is CASSVGQLMNTEAFF. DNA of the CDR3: TGTGCCAGTAGTGTGGGACAGCTCATGAACACTGAAGCTTTCTTT.

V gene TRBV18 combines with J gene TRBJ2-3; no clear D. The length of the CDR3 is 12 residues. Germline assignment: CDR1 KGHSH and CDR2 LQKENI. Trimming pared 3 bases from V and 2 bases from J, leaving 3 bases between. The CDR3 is CASSPYTDTQYF. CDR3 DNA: TGTGCCAGCTCACCCTACACAGATACGCAGTATTTT.

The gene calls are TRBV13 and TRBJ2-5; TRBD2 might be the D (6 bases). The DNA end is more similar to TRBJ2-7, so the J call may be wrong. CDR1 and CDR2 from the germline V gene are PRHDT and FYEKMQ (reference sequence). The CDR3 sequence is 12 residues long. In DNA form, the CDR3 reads TGTGCCAGCAGCTATCGGGGGTACGAGCAGTACTTC. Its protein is CASSYRGYEQYF.

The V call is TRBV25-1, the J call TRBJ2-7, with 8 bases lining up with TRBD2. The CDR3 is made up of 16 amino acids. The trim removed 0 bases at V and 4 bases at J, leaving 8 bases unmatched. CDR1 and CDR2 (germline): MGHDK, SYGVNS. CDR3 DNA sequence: TGTGCCAGCAGTGAATATCTAAATCGGGGGGGGTACGAGCAGTACTTC. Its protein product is CASSEYLNRGGYEQYF.

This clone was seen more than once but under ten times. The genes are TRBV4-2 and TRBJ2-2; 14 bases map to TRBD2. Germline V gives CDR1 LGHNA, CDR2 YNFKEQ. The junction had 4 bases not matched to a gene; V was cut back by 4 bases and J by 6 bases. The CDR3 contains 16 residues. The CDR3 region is CASSPRLAGGPGELFF. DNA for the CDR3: TGTGCCAGCAGCCCGCGACTAGCGGGGGGGCCCGGGGAGCTGTTTTTT.

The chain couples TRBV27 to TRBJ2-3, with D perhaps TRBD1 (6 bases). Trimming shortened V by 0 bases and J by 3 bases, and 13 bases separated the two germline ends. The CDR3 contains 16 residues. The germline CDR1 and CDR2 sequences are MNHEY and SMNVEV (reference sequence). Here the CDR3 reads CASSLSRQDLTDTQYF. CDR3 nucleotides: TGTGCCAGCAGTTTATCGAGACAGGACCTTACAGATACGCAGTATTTT.

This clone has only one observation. The CDR3 protein is CASRFPYNSPLHF. The CDR3 coding sequence is TGTGCCAGCAGATTTCCATATAATTCACCCCTCCACTTT. The rearrangement links TRBV6-1 to TRBJ1-6, with D uncertain. Trimming cost V 6 bases and J 4 bases, with 7 bases left between them. Germline V gives CDR1 MNHNS, CDR2 SASEGT. CDR3 size: 13 residues.

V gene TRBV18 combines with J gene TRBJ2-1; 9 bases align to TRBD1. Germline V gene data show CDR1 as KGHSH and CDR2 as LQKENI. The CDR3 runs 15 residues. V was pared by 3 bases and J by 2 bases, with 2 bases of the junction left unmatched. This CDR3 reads CASSPGTGTYNEQFF. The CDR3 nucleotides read TGTGCCAGCTCACCCGGGACAGGGACCTACAATGAGCAGTTCTTC.

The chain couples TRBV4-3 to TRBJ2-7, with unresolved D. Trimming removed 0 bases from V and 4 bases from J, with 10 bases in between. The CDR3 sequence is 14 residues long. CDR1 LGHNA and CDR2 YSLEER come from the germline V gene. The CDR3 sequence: CASSQDSTSYEQYF. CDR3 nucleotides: TGCGCCAGCAGCCAAGATTCTACTTCGTACGAGCAGTACTTC.

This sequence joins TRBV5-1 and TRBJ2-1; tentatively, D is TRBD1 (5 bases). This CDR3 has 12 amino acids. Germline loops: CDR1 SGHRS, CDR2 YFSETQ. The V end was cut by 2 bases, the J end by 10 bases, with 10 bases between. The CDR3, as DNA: TGCGCCAGCAGCTTTGGGGCTTTGGAGCAGTTCTTC. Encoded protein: CASSFGALEQFF. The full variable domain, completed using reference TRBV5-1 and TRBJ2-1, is KAGVTQTPRYLIKTRGQQVTLSCSPISGHRSVSWYQQTPGQGLQFLFEYFSETQRNKGNFPGRFSGRQFSNSRSEMNVSTLELGDSALYLCASSFGALEQFFGPGTRLTVL.

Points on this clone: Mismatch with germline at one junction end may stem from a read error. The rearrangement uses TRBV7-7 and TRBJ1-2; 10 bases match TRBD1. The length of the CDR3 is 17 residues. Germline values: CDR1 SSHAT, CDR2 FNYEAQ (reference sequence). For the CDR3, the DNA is TGTGCTAGCAGCCCGATGCCCGGACAGGGGGTAGGCTATGGCTACACCTTC. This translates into CASSPMPGQGVGYGYTF.

DNA for the CDR3: TGTGCCAGCAGCTTACTGGGAGACGAGCAGTACTTC. Protein sequence: CASSLLGDEQYF. This chain uses TRBV7-9 with TRBJ2-7; D possibly corresponds to TRBD2 (5 bases). With 2 bases removed from V and 5 bases from J, the gap between germline ends came to 7 bases. The germline CDR1 and CDR2 sequences are SEHNR and FQNEAQ (reference sequence). The CDR3 runs 12 residues.

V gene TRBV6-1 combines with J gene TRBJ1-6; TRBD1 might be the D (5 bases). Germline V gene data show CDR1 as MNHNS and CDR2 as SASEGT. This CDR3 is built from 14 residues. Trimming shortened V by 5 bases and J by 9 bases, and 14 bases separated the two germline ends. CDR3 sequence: CASSQGQRGSPLHF. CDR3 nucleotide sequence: TGTGCCAGCAGTCAGGGCCAAAGGGGTTCACCCCTCCACTTT.

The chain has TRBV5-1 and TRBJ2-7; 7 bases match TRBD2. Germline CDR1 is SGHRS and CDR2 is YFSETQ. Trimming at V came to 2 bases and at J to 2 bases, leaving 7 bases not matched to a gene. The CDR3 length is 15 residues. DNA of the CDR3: TGCGCCAGCAGCTTAAATAGCGGGCCTACCTACGAGCAGTACTTC. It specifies CASSLNSGPTYEQYF.

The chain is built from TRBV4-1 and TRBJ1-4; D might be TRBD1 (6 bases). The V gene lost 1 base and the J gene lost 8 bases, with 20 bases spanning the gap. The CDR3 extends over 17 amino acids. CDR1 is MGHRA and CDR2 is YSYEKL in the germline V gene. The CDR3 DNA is TGCGCCAGCAGCCAAGTAATCTCTGGGAGACAGGAGGAAAAACTGTTTTTT. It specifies CASSQVISGRQEEKLFF.

The CDR3 reads CASSSGTGGVTNTEAFF. DNA for the CDR3: TGTGCCAGCAGTTCTGGGACAGGGGGCGTTACGAACACTGAAGCTTTCTTT. The rearrangement joins TRBV11-2 to TRBJ1-1, with 12 bases identical to TRBD1. Germline V lookup: CDR1 SGHAT, CDR2 FQNNGV. V shed 6 bases, J shed 1 base, and the junction held 9 bases outside the gene matches. This CDR3 is 17 amino acids long.